This is a list of T cell receptor beta chains from one sample in a study of identical twins. MiXCR was run by TCRdb on the 5' RACE reads, yielding one entry per CDR3 protein. The table lists about 730,000 distinct CDR3 sequences, 21% of them singletons. These data were likewise used in another study, on T cells expressing NK-cell markers.

The sequenced sample consisted of PBMCs. The receptors come from a woman under 30 in good health. Both conserved end residues are part of each CDR3. A D gene is named only where the DNA matches it firmly. Size tells how often a clone was seen (once, few, many) or the class of an expanded clone, and some rows leave it out.

J,size,V,D,CDR3,DNA
TRBJ2-7,few,TRBV7-9,-,CASSLWDGEQYF,TGTGCCAGCAGCTTATGGGACGGCGAGCAGTACTTC
TRBJ2-7,once,TRBV27,-,CASSLGQRDEQYF,TGTGCCAGCAGTCTAGGACAGCGAGACGAGCAGTACTTC
TRBJ1-1,many,TRBV5-1,-,CASRETENTEAFF,TGCGCCAGCAGAGAGACAGAGAACACTGAAGCTTTCTTT
TRBJ2-3,few,TRBV4-3,TRBD2,CASSQDPPAGAQISTDTQYF,TGCGCCAGCAGCCAAGACCCGCCAGCGGGAGCCCAAATTAGCACAGATACGCAGTATTTT
TRBJ2-1,-,TRBV6-5,-,CASSSSRHNEQFF,TGTGCCAGCAGTTCCTCCCGGCACAATGAGCAGTTCTTC
TRBJ2-1,-,TRBV7-2,TRBD2,CASSSTSGIGNEQFF,TGTGCCAGCAGCTCGACTAGCGGGATTGGAAATGAGCAGTTCTTC
TRBJ2-7,-,TRBV7-8,-,CASSGQNEGPYEQYF,TGTGCCAGCAGCGGGCAAAATGAGGGACCCTACGAGCAGTACTTC
TRBJ2-7,few,TRBV6-2/TRBV6-3,-,CASSYSTGRSNEQYF,TGTGCCAGCAGTTACTCAACAGGGAGGTCTAACGAGCAGTACTTC
TRBJ1-1,few,TRBV10-3,-,CAISAGASEAFF,TGTGCCATCAGTGCAGGTGCCTCTGAAGCTTTCTTT
TRBJ1-2,-,TRBV5-6,-,CASSAGPGNYGYTF,TGTGCCAGCAGCGCGGGTCCCGGGAACTATGGCTACACCTTC
TRBJ2-7,-,TRBV30,-,CAWMGGYEQYF,TGTGCCTGGATGGGTGGGTACGAGCAGTACTTC
TRBJ2-1,many,TRBV9,-,CASSVGGFSYNEQFF,TGTGCCAGCAGCGTAGGAGGATTTAGCTACAATGAGCAGTTCTTC
TRBJ1-1,-,TRBV10-3,-,CAISDRNTNTEAFF,TGTGCCATCAGTGATCGGAATACGAACACTGAAGCTTTCTTT
TRBJ2-3,-,TRBV5-1,TRBD2,CASSLTGGFTDTQYF,TGCGCCAGCAGCCTTACCGGGGGGTTCACAGATACGCAGTATTTT